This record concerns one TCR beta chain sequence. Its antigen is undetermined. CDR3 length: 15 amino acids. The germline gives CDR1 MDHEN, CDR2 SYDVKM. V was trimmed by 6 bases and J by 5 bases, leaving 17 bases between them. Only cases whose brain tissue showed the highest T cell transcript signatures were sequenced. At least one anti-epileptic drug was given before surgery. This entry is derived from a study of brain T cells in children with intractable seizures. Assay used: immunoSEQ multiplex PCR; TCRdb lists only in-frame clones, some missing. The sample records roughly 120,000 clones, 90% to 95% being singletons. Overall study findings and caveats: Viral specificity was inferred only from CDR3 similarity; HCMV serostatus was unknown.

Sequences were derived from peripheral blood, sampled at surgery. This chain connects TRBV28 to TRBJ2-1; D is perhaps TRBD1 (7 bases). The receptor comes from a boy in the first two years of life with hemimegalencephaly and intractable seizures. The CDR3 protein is CASSRGDSYNNEQFF. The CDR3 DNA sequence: TGTGCCAGCAGCCGCGGGGACAGCTACAACAATGAGCAGTTCTTC.